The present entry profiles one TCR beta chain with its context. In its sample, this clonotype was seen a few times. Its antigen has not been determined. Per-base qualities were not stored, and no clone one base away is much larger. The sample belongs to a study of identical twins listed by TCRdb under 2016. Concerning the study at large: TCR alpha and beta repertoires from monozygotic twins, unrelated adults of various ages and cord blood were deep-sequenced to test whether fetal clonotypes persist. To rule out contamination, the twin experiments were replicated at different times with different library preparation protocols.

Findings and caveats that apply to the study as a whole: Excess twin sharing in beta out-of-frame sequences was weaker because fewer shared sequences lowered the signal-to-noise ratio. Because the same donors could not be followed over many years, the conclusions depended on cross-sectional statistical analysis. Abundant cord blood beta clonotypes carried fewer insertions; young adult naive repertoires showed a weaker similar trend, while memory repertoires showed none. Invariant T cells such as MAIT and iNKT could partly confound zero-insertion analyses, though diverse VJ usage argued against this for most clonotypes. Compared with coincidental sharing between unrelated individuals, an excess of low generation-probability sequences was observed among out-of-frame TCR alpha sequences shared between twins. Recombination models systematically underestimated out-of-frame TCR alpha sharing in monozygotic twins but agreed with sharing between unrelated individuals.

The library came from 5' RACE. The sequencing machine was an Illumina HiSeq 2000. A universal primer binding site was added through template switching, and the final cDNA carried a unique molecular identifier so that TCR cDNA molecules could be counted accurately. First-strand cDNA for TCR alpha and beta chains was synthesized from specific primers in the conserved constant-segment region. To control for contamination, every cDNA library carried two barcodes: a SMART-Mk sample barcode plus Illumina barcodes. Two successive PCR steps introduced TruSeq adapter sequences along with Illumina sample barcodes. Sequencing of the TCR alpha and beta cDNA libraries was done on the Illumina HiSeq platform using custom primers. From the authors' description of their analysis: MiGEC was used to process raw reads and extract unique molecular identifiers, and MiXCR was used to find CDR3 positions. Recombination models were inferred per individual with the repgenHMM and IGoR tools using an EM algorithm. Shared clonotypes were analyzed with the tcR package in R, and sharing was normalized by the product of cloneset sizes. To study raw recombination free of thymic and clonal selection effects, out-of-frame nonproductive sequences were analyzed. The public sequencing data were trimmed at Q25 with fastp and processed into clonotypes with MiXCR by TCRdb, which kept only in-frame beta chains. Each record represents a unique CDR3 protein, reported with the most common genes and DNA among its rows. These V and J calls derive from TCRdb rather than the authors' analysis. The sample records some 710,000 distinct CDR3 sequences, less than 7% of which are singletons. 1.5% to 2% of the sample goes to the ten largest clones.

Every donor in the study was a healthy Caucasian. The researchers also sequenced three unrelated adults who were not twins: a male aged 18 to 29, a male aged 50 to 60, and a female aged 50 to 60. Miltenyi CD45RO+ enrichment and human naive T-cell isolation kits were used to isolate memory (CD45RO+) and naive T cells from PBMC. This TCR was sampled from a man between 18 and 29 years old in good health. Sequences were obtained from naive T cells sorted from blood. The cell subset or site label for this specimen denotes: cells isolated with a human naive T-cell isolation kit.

DNA sequence: TGTGCCAGCACCGGACTAGCGGGAGGCTACGAGCAGTACTTC. It encodes CASTGLAGGYEQYF. This receptor chain uses TRBV12-3 or TRBV12-4 and TRBJ2-7, with 14 bases matching TRBD2. V ends up 7 bases short and J 3 bases short, with an unmatched junction base count of 2. The CDR3 numbers 14 residues from cysteine through phenylalanine. CDR3 DNA only is kept here, 42 bases in frame from base 1.